These T cell receptor beta chains were read from a single sample in a study of cytomegalovirus exposure and HLA in healthy donors. The protocol was immunoSEQ multiplex PCR, while the TCRdb copy is restricted to in-frame clones and leaves out a portion. The sample shows around 110,000 clones, around 80% of them seen only once. The sequencing input was PBMCs. These receptor sequences come from a man aged 25-40 years in good health and CMV-seropositive. Both conserved end residues are part of each CDR3. A D gene is named only where the DNA matches it firmly. Not all rows give a size; the values are once, few, many and, for expanded clones, a class.

CDR3 protein	CDR3 DNA	J gene	clone size	V gene	D gene
CASSAERNSNQPQHF	TGTGCCAGCAGTGCTGAGCGTAATAGCAATCAGCCCCAGCATTTT	TRBJ1-5	.	TRBV2	.
CASSLGGLAPETQYF	TGTGCCAGCAGCTTAGGTGGTCTAGCCCCCGAGACCCAGTACTTC	TRBJ2-5	.	TRBV7-9	.
CASSFGSVMNTEAFF	TGTGCCAGTAGTTTTGGTTCGGTCATGAACACTGAAGCTTTCTTT	TRBJ1-1	.	TRBV19	.
CASSPPPGETQYF	TGTGCCAGCAGCCCTCCGCCAGGGGAGACCCAGTACTTC	TRBJ2-5	.	TRBV28	.
CASSLLRANYGYTF	TGTGCCAGCAGCCTCCTAAGAGCCAACTATGGCTACACCTTC	TRBJ1-2	few	TRBV6-1	.
CASKPQGSRGYTF	TGTGCCAGTAAACCACAGGGGTCTCGAGGCTACACCTTC	TRBJ1-2	.	TRBV19	TRBD1
CASSYSMTGNIQYF	TGTGCCAGCAGTTACTCGATGACGGGAAACATTCAGTACTTC	TRBJ2-4	few	TRBV6-5	.
CASSQDSGANVLTF	TGCGCCAGCAGCCAGGATTCTGGGGCCAACGTCCTGACTTTC	TRBJ2-6	.	TRBV5-1	.
CASSLVGDRGSNQPQHF	TGTGCCAGCAGCTTAGTCGGGGACAGGGGTAGCAATCAGCCCCAGCATTTT	TRBJ1-5	.	TRBV13	TRBD1
CASSFRDRGGNEQFF	TGTGCCAGCAGTTTTAGGGACAGGGGGGGCAATGAGCAGTTCTTC	TRBJ2-1	.	TRBV5-5	TRBD1
CASSPPGQGAYEQYF	TGTGCCAGCAGCCCTCCGGGACAGGGGGCTTACGAGCAGTACTTC	TRBJ2-7	.	TRBV7-9	TRBD1
CASSLQGADYGYTF	TGTGCCAGCAGCTTGCAGGGGGCGGACTATGGCTACACCTTC	TRBJ1-2	.	TRBV7-9	TRBD1
CASRGQGVGNQPQHF	TGTGCCAGCAGGGGACAGGGAGTGGGCAATCAGCCCCAGCATTTT	TRBJ1-5	.	TRBV2	TRBD1
CASSPGGRGLSNSPLHF	TGCGCCAGCAGCCCGGGCGGGAGGGGGCTCTCGAATTCACCCCTCCACTTT	TRBJ1-6	.	TRBV5-1	TRBD1
CASSQVKKGAEAFF	TGCGCCAGCAGCCAGGTTAAAAAGGGGGCTGAAGCTTTCTTT	TRBJ1-1	.	TRBV4-1	.
CASSYGTSGDNEQFF	TGTGCCAGCAGTTATGGGACTAGCGGTGACAATGAGCAGTTCTTC	TRBJ2-1	.	TRBV27	TRBD2
CASSLLTGTHNEQFF	TGTGCCAGCAGCTTACTGACAGGGACCCACAATGAGCAGTTCTTC	TRBJ2-1	.	TRBV5-4	TRBD1
CASSRTGGSQPQHF	TGTGCCAGCAGCCGTACAGGGGGATCTCAGCCCCAGCATTTT	TRBJ1-5	.	TRBV7-2	TRBD1
CASSFIGGDMDTGELFF	TGTGCCAGCAGCTTCATAGGGGGCGATATGGACACCGGGGAGCTGTTTTTT	TRBJ2-2	.	TRBV11-1	TRBD1
CASSPPGRPGGETQYF	TGTGCCAGCTCACCACCGGGACGTCCGGGAGGGGAGACCCAGTACTTC	TRBJ2-5	.	TRBV18	TRBD2
CAGSYGDTGPAYGYTF	TGTGCCGGCAGCTACGGAGACACAGGACCAGCCTATGGCTACACCTTC	TRBJ1-2	once	TRBV7-9	.
CASSSTGTGVVDTQYF	TGTGCCAGCAGTTCGACCGGGACAGGGGTAGTAGATACGCAGTATTTT	TRBJ2-3	once	TRBV6-5	TRBD1
CASSLARADGYTF	TGCGCCAGCAGCTTGGCGCGGGCCGATGGCTACACCTTC	TRBJ1-2	.	TRBV5-1	.
CASSPPGLAVFEQFF	TGTGCCAGCTCACCACCGGGACTAGCGGTCTTCGAGCAGTTCTTC	TRBJ2-1	.	TRBV18	TRBD2
CAISQGVETEAFF	TGTGCCATCAGCCAGGGTGTGGAAACTGAAGCTTTCTTT	TRBJ1-1	.	TRBV10-3	.
CASSPRLGSGTEAFF	TGTGCCAGCAGCCCCCGTCTCGGCTCGGGGACTGAAGCTTTCTTT	TRBJ1-1	.	TRBV5-4	.
CASSSESGLNEKLFF	TGTGCCAGCAGCTCTGAATCGGGACTAAATGAAAAACTGTTTTTT	TRBJ1-4	.	TRBV7-2	.
CASSQDWNTEAFF	TGCGCCAGCAGTCAAGACTGGAACACTGAAGCTTTCTTT	TRBJ1-1	.	TRBV10-1	.
CASSLAQGSMNTEAFF	TGCGCCAGCAGCTTGGCGCAGGGATCCATGAACACTGAAGCTTTCTTT	TRBJ1-1	.	TRBV5-1	.
CASSIAGVDTQYF	TGTGCCAGTAGTATTGCGGGAGTGGATACGCAGTATTTT	TRBJ2-3	.	TRBV19	TRBD2
CASSLGQNTGELFF	TGTGCCAGCAGCTTGGGACAAAACACCGGGGAGCTGTTTTTT	TRBJ2-2	few	TRBV5-4	.
CASTLRTEAFF	TGTGCCAGCACCCTGAGAACTGAAGCTTTCTTT	TRBJ1-1	few	TRBV25-1	.
CASVDRGRYGYTF	TGTGCCAGCGTAGACAGGGGAAGATATGGCTACACCTTC	TRBJ1-2	.	TRBV2	TRBD1
CASSAGHLETQYF	TGTGCCAGCAGCGCTGGACATTTGGAGACCCAGTACTTC	TRBJ2-5	.	TRBV5-6	.
CASSLAPGLAGGGSYNEQFF	TGTGCCAGCAGCTTAGCCCCGGGACTAGCGGGAGGGGGCTCCTACAATGAGCAGTTCTTC	TRBJ2-1	.	TRBV7-6	TRBD2
CASSQERRADEQFF	TGTGCCAGCAGCCAAGAACGGAGGGCCGATGAGCAGTTCTTC	TRBJ2-1	few	TRBV14	.
CASSLGGWETQYF	TGTGCCAGCAGCTTGGGGGGGTGGGAGACCCAGTACTTC	TRBJ2-5	few	TRBV7-2	TRBD2
CASRSGQGDEKLFF	TGCGCCAGCCGATCAGGACAGGGGGATGAAAAACTGTTTTTT	TRBJ1-4	.	TRBV5-1	TRBD1
CAGGQGATTEAFF	TGTGCCGGGGGACAGGGGGCCACCACTGAAGCTTTCTTT	TRBJ1-1	few	TRBV7-9	TRBD1
CASSAGLASYNEQFF	TGCGCCAGCAGCGCCGGACTAGCGAGCTACAATGAGCAGTTCTTC	TRBJ2-1	.	TRBV5-1	TRBD2
CASSSRERATDTQYF	TGTGCCAGCAGCTCGCGGGAGCGTGCAACAGATACGCAGTATTTT	TRBJ2-3	.	TRBV28	TRBD2
CASSRALDEKLFF	TGTGCCAGCAGCCGGGCCCTCGATGAAAAACTGTTTTTT	TRBJ1-4	.	TRBV14	.
CASSPAGIGYTF	TGTGCCAGCAGCCCCGCAGGGATTGGCTACACCTTC	TRBJ1-2	.	TRBV6-6	.
CASSSPGQGRTGELFF	TGCGCCAGCAGCTCACCGGGACAGGGGCGAACCGGGGAGCTGTTTTTT	TRBJ2-2	.	TRBV5-1	TRBD1
CASSLPPPYYEQYF	TGTGCCAGCAGCTTACCACCACCCTACTACGAGCAGTACTTC	TRBJ2-7	few	TRBV13	.
CASSSGQGYSPLHF	TGTGCCAGCAGCTCGGGACAGGGTTATTCACCCCTCCACTTT	TRBJ1-6	.	TRBV11-2	TRBD1
CASSFGWTGANTGELFF	TGTGCCAGCAGCTTCGGCTGGACAGGAGCGAACACCGGGGAGCTGTTTTTT	TRBJ2-2	once	TRBV5-6	TRBD1